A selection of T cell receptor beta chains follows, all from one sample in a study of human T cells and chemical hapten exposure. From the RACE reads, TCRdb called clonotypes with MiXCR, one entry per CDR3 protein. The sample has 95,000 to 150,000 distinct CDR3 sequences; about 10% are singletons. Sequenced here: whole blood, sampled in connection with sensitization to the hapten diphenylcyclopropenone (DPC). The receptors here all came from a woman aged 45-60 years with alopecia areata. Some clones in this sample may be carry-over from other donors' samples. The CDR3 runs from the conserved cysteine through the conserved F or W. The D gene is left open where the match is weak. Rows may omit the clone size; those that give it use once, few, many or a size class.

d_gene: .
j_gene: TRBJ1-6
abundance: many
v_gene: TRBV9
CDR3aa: CASSVEVDPTNSPLHF
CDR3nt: TGTGCCAGCAGCGTAGAGGTCGATCCTACCAATTCACCCCTCCACTTT

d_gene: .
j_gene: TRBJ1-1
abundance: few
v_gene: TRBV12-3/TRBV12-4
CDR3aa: CASSLSGLPEAFF
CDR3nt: TGTGCCAGCAGTTTATCTGGGTTGCCTGAAGCTTTCTTT

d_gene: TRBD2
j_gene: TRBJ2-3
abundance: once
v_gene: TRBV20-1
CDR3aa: CMGTSGSADTQYF
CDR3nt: TGCATGGGCACTAGCGGGAGCGCAGATACGCAGTATTTT

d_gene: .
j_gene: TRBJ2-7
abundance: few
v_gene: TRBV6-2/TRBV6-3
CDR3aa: CASSYDGSYEQYF
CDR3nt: TGTGCCAGCAGTTACGACGGCTCCTACGAGCAGTACTTC

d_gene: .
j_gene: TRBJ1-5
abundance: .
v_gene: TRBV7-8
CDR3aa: CASSLAQVFGANQPQHF
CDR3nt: TGTGCCAGCAGCTTAGCACAGGTCTTTGGGGCGAATCAGCCCCAGCATTTT

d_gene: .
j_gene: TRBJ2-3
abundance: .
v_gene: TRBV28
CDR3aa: CASSLQLGRTQYF
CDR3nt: TGTGCCAGCAGTCTACAACTGGGGAGGACGCAGTATTTT

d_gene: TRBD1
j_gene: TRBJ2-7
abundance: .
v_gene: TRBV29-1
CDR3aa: CSGQGGEELAYEQYF
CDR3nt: TGCAGCGGGCAAGGGGGCGAGGAACTGGCCTACGAGCAGTACTTC

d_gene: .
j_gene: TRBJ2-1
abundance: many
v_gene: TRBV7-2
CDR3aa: CASRSGGRSSYNEQFF
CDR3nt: TGTGCCAGCAGATCAGGCGGGCGAAGCTCCTACAATGAGCAGTTCTTC

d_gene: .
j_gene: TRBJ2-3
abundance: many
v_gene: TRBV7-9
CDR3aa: CASKEGETDTQYF
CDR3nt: TGTGCCAGCAAGGAGGGAGAGACAGATACGCAGTATTTT

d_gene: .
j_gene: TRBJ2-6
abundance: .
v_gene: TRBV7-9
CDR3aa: CASTQWQGDSGANVLTF
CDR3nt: TGTGCCAGCACCCAATGGCAGGGTGATTCTGGGGCCAACGTCCTGACTTTC